This passage covers 30 T cell receptor beta chains from one sample sequenced in a study of OX40 agonist ivuxolimab in advanced cancers. Profiling relied on immunoSEQ multiplex PCR, and the TCRdb table lists in-frame clones only, not all of them. The sample carries roughly 90,000 clones, about 85% recorded once. The sample in question was CD4+ or CD8+ T cells sorted from blood, obtained in a trial of the OX40 agonist ivuxolimab. The receptors were sampled from an adult with an advanced solid tumor such as melanoma, head and neck, liver or kidney cancer.

The chain joins TRBV12-2 to TRBJ2-3; TRBD2, the table's D call, was not compared with the DNA. TRBV12-2 is given as a pseudogene. This CDR3 spans 20 amino acids. CDR3 nucleotide sequence: TGTGCAAGTCGCTTAGTATTCCAGGGTCTGGCGGGAGAAGGTGCAGATACGCAGTATTTT. It is translated as CASRLVFQGLAGEGADTQYF.

The gene calls are TRBV7-9 and TRBJ2-1, with TRBD2 as a possible D gene (6 bases). CDR1 SEHNR and CDR2 FQNEAQ come from the germline V gene (reference sequence). The V end lost 0 bases, the J end lost 15 bases, and 15 bases lay between the germline ends. The CDR3 runs 13 residues. CDR3 sequence reads: CASSLARGSQGFF. CDR3 nucleotides: TGTGCCAGCAGCTTAGCGCGGGGAAGTCAGGGGTTCTTC.

This clone was counted a single time. This chain links TRBV28 with TRBJ1-1; D may be TRBD1 (6 bases). CDR3 length equals 14 residues. Germline lookup yields CDR1 MDHEN and CDR2 SYDVKM. V gave up 5 bases and J gave up 2 bases, with 12 bases separating them. The CDR3 DNA reads as TGTGCCAGCAGTCAACGACAGGCAAACACTGAAGCTTTCTTT. Amino acids: CASSQRQANTEAFF.

V and J are TRBV18 and TRBJ2-5, with D maybe TRBD1 (6 bases). Per the germline V gene, CDR1 is KGHSH and CDR2 is LQKENI. The CDR3 runs to 15 residues. V was trimmed by 2 bases and J by 2 bases, leaving 12 bases between them. The CDR3 coding sequence is TGTGCCAGCTCACCAACTTGGACAGATCAAGAGACCCAGTACTTC. Protein product: CASSPTWTDQETQYF.

V usage is TRBV9 and J usage is TRBJ1-4; D not resolved. The CDR3 contains 15 residues. Germline V gene lookup returns CDR1 SGDLS and CDR2 YYNGEE. The germline V and J ends were trimmed by 0 bases and 10 bases, with 16 bases remaining between them. The CDR3 region is CASSVDGAERGKLFF. CDR3 bases: TGTGCCAGCAGCGTAGATGGAGCTGAACGGGGAAAACTGTTTTTT.

The gene calls are TRBV11-2 and TRBJ2-2; the D is unclear. CDR1 is SGHAT, CDR2 FQNNGV, per germline. This CDR3 spans 16 amino acids. V lost 6 bases and J 5 bases, leaving 19 bases between the germline ends. This CDR3 is CASRPTQAARTGELFF. The CDR3 DNA is TGTGCCAGCAGACCCACCCAGGCGGCGAGGACCGGGGAGCTGTTTTTT.

The chain has TRBV5-4 and TRBJ2-5, with 8 positions matching TRBD1. CDR3 length: 14 amino acids. CDR1 is SGHNT and CDR2 is YYREEE in the germline V gene (reference sequence). V dropped 4 bases and J dropped 2; count of bases not matched to a gene: 4. The CDR3 nucleotides are TGTGCCAGCAGCCCCGGGACAGGACAAGAGACCCAGTACTTC. It translates to CASSPGTGQETQYF.

This clone was recorded a few times. The chain recombines TRBV28 with TRBJ2-7; 8 bases are shared with TRBD1. Looked up from germline, CDR1 is MDHEN and CDR2 is SYDVKM. The V and J ends lost 4 bases and 5 bases, in that order; junction bases with no gene match: 10. The CDR3 consists of 15 residues. The CDR3 DNA reads as TGTGCCAGCAGTTCTTCAAGCAGGGGGCGTAACGAGCAGTACTTC. Translated: CASSSSSRGRNEQYF.

J is TRBJ1-1 and V is TRBV28; D perhaps matches TRBD1 (5 bases). Germline values: CDR1 MDHEN, CDR2 SYDVKM. The CDR3 length is 12 residues. The ends were cut back, 3 bases at V and 4 bases at J, with 6 bases in the middle. CDR3 nucleotide sequence: TGTGCCAGCAGTTTGAGGGGCACTGAAGCTTTCTTT. As protein: CASSLRGTEAFF.

The gene calls are TRBV6-5 and TRBJ1-1; D is undetermined. V was trimmed by 0 bases and J by 2 bases, leaving 7 bases between them. Germline lookup yields CDR1 MNHEY and CDR2 SVGAGI. The length of the CDR3 is 14 residues. The CDR3 is CASSYSASNTEAFF. The DNA of the CDR3 is TGTGCCAGCAGTTACTCGGCGTCAAACACTGAAGCTTTCTTT.

The DNA of the CDR3 is TGTGCCAGTAGGCCGGGACAGGGGGGTCATAACACTGAAGCTTTCTTT. Amino acid sequence: CASRPGQGGHNTEAFF. The chain employs TRBV19 and TRBJ1-1, with 11 bases identical to TRBD1. CDR3 length: 16 amino acids. V shed 6 bases, J shed 2 bases, and the junction held 8 bases outside the gene matches. CDR1 and CDR2 from the germline V gene are LNHDA and SQIVND (reference sequence).

The chain uses TRBV7-2 and TRBJ2-7; D is undetermined. The V end was cut by 1 base, the J end by 4 bases, with 14 bases between. Germline loops: CDR1 SGHTA, CDR2 FQGNSA. The CDR3 runs to 15 residues. CDR3 coding DNA: TGTGCCAGCAGCTTAGTTCCGCTGCCGTGGTACGAGCAGTACTTC. This translates into CASSLVPLPWYEQYF.

The V and J genes are TRBV28 and TRBJ2-7, with 8 bases that match TRBD1. The germline gives CDR1 MDHEN, CDR2 SYDVKM. This CDR3 has 12 amino acids. V shed 8 bases and J 2 bases; nucleotides not matched to a gene: 2. This chain's CDR3 is CASQQGAYEQYV. The CDR3 coding sequence is TGTGCCAGCCAACAGGGGGCCTACGAGCAGTACGTC.

This chain links TRBV18 with TRBJ2-7, with 9 bases lining up with TRBD1. Trimming at V came to 3 bases and at J to 4 bases, leaving 4 bases not matched to a gene. The CDR3 extends over 14 amino acids. Germline CDR1 and CDR2: KGHSH and LQKENI. CDR3 sequence (DNA): TGTGCCAGCTCACCTGGGACAGGGTCATACGAGCAGTACTTC. Its protein is CASSPGTGSYEQYF.

The rearrangement uses TRBV7-9 and TRBJ2-3; maybe TRBD1 (5 bases). Germline V lookup: CDR1 SEHNR, CDR2 FQNEAQ (reference sequence). Trimming took 3 bases from V and 1 from J, leaving 11 bases between them. This CDR3 is built from 15 residues. The CDR3 loop is CASSFSLGGTDTQYF. The CDR3, as DNA: TGTGCCAGCAGCTTCTCTTTAGGGGGCACAGATACGCAGTATTTT.

This sequence joins TRBV7-3 and TRBJ2-6; 9 nucleotides match TRBD2. This CDR3 is built from 17 residues. Trimming cost V 5 bases and J 2 bases; bases outside gene matches: 7. Germline assignment: CDR1 SGHTA and CDR2 FQGTGA. The CDR3 reads CASSEFSGRTGANVLTF. The DNA for the CDR3 is TGTGCCAGCAGCGAATTTAGCGGGAGAACTGGGGCCAACGTCCTGACTTTC.

The chain has TRBV29-1 and TRBJ2-1, with D possibly being TRBD2 (5 bases). The germline V and J ends were trimmed by 4 bases and 8 bases, with 12 bases remaining between them. Germline CDR1 reads SQVTM; CDR2 reads ANQGSEA. This CDR3 has 12 residues. The CDR3 sequence: CSVVEGLHEQFF. Here the CDR3 DNA reads TGCAGCGTTGTCGAGGGCCTCCATGAGCAGTTCTTC.

This rearrangement joins TRBV27 to TRBJ2-7, with D possibly called TRBD1 or TRBD2 (5 bases each). Germline CDR1 is MNHEY and CDR2 is SMNVEV (reference sequence). The V end lost 7 bases, the J end lost 6 bases, and 19 bases lay between the germline ends. CDR3 size: 14 residues. CDR3 region: CASTGQYTLGEQYF. CDR3 nucleotide sequence: TGTGCCAGCACGGGGCAGTACACCCTGGGCGAGCAGTACTTC.

The V call is TRBV5-1, the J call TRBJ1-2, with a weak D call TRBD1 (5 bases). This CDR3 spans 13 amino acids. V dropped 0 bases and J dropped 2 bases, with 5 bases sitting between them. From germline, CDR1 is SGHRS and CDR2 YFSETQ. The CDR3 reads CASSLGQNYGYTF. The CDR3 DNA sequence: TGCGCCAGCAGCTTGGGACAGAACTATGGCTACACCTTC. The full variable domain, completed using reference TRBV5-1 and TRBJ1-2, is KAGVTQTPRYLIKTRGQQVTLSCSPISGHRSVSWYQQTPGQGLQFLFEYFSETQRNKGNFPGRFSGRQFSNSRSEMNVSTLELGDSALYLCASSLGQNYGYTFGSGTRLTVV.

This sequence joins TRBV5-5 and TRBJ1-3; tentative D call: TRBD1 (5 bases). Deletions cut 4 bases from V and 2 bases from J, with 13 bases between. This CDR3 comprises 15 residues. CDR1 and CDR2 (germline): SGHKS, YYEKEE (reference sequence). CDR3 residues: CASSPIAGPGNTIYF. CDR3 sequence (DNA): TGTGCCAGCAGCCCCATTGCGGGGCCTGGAAACACCATATATTTT.

The count of this clone is one. For the CDR3, the DNA is TGTGCCAGCAGTCCTCTAGTGAGGGGCTTGGAGCAGCCCCAGCATTTT. This translates into CASSPLVRGLEQPQHF. The chain carries TRBV28 and TRBJ1-5; D perhaps matches TRBD1 (5 bases). The V and J ends lost 5 bases and 7 bases respectively, with 21 bases between them. The germline V gene has CDR1 MDHEN and CDR2 SYDVKM. The CDR3 length is 16 residues.

The chain recombines TRBV5-1 with TRBJ2-6; D remains unclear. Per the germline V gene, CDR1 is SGHRS and CDR2 is YFSETQ. CDR3 length: 15 residues. Trimming stripped 1 base from V and 0 bases from J, with 5 bases between. The DNA of the CDR3 is TGCGCCAGCAGCTTGCCCAACTCTGGGGCCAACGTCCTGACTTTC. As protein: CASSLPNSGANVLTF.

This chain joins TRBV28 and TRBJ2-2; 7 bases match TRBD1. Trimming took 6 bases from V and 2 from J; bases not matched to a gene: 12. This CDR3 is 17 amino acids long. Germline V lookup: CDR1 MDHEN, CDR2 SYDVKM. CDR3 sequence reads: CASSPPRTGDNTGELFF. As DNA, the CDR3 is TGTGCCAGCAGCCCACCCCGGACAGGTGATAACACCGGGGAGCTGTTTTTT.

The rearrangement joins TRBV28 to TRBJ1-2; 7 positions match TRBD1. CDR3 length: 16 amino acids. CDR1 and CDR2 from the germline V gene are MDHEN and SYDVKM. V lost 4 bases and J lost 2; bases outside the gene matches: 10. In DNA form, the CDR3 reads TGTGCCAGCAGTTCAAACCGACAGGGTTACAACTATGGCTACACCTTC. This translates into CASSSNRQGYNYGYTF.

The genes are TRBV5-1 and TRBJ2-3, with D uncertain. V was clipped by 4 bases and J by 0 bases, with 15 bases between them. From germline, CDR1 is SGHRS and CDR2 YFSETQ. CDR3 length equals 16 residues. The CDR3 sequence: CASSRNPASSTDTQYF. The CDR3 DNA sequence: TGCGCCAGCAGCCGGAATCCAGCCTCTAGCACAGATACGCAGTATTTT.

This clone was seen once. The chain employs TRBV11-2 and TRBJ2-1, with TRBD2 matching over 8 bases. The CDR3 runs 15 residues. Per the germline V gene, CDR1 is SGHAT and CDR2 is FQNNGV. The V gene end was trimmed by 1 base and the J gene end by 6 bases; junction bases not matched to a gene: 5. CDR3 protein: CASSLVGGGINEQFF. In DNA, the CDR3 is TGTGCCAGCAGCTTAGTGGGCGGGGGGATCAATGAGCAGTTCTTC.

In its sample, this clone was seen a few times. The rearrangement uses TRBV5-4 and TRBJ1-2; 9 bases fit TRBD1. The junction had 10 bases not matched to a gene; V was cut back by 4 bases and J by 6 bases. The CDR3 loop spans 15 amino acids. Germline CDR1 reads SGHNT; CDR2 reads YYREEE (reference sequence). The CDR3 is CASSTGTGSRNGYTF. The CDR3 DNA reads TGTGCCAGCAGCACTGGGACAGGGAGTAGGAATGGCTACACCTTC.

The CDR3 region is CASARDSSYEQYV. CDR3 nucleotides: TGTGCCAGTGCCCGGGACAGTTCCTACGAGCAGTACGTC. The chain links TRBV6-1 to TRBJ2-7, with 7 nucleotides matching TRBD1. With V trimmed by 9 bases and J by 1 base, 6 bases remained unmatched. This CDR3 spans 13 amino acids. The V gene's germline CDR1 is MNHNS and CDR2 SASEGT.

Concerning this clone itself: Additional DNA sequences in this sample encode the identical CDR3. The genes are TRBV9 and TRBJ2-3; 14 bases align to TRBD2. This CDR3 is built from 17 residues. The V gene's germline CDR1 is SGDLS and CDR2 YYNGEE. Germline trimming cut 0 bases from V and 3 bases from J; bases unmatched to any gene: 3. CDR3 sequence reads: CASSVGTSGGLTDTQYF. The CDR3 DNA reads TGTGCCAGCAGCGTAGGGACTAGCGGGGGGTTAACAGATACGCAGTATTTT.

This clone was recorded once. This chain uses TRBV5-1 with TRBJ1-3; no clear D gene. V was cut by 5 bases and J by 0 bases, with 15 bases left in between. CDR3 size: 16 residues. Germline V gene data show CDR1 as SGHRS and CDR2 as YFSETQ. CDR3 in DNA: TGCGCCAGCAGTGGCGGTCTGGGTCACTCTGGAAACACCATATATTTT. Translation gives CASSGGLGHSGNTIYF.